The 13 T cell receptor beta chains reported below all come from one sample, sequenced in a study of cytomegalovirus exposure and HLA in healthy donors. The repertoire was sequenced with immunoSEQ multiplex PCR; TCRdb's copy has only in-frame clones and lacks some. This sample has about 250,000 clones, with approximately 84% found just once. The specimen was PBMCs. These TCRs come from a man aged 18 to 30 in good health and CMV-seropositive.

In DNA, the CDR3 is TGTGCCAGCAGCTTAGGGGGGACAGGGAGGGTTCAGCCCCAGCATTTT. Protein product: CASSLGGTGRVQPQHF. The chain recombines TRBV7-2 with TRBJ1-5; 9 nucleotides match TRBD1. This CDR3 comprises 16 residues. The J segment lost 6 bases and the V segment lost 1 base, leaving 7 bases of the junction unmatched. CDR1 and CDR2 (germline): SGHTA, FQGNSA.

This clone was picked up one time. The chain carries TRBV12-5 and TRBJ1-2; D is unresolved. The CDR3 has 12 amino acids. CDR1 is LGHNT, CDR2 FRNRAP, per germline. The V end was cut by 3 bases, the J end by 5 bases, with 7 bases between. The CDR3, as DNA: TGTGCTAGTGGTTTTCAGCTATATGGCTACACCTTC. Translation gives CASGFQLYGYTF.

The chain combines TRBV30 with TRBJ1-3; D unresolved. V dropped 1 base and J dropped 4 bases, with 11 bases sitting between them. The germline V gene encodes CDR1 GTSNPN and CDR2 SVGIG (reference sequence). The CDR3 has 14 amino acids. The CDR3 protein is CAWSGTGFGNTIYF. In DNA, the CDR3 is TGTGCCTGGAGTGGCACGGGGTTCGGAAACACCATATATTTT.

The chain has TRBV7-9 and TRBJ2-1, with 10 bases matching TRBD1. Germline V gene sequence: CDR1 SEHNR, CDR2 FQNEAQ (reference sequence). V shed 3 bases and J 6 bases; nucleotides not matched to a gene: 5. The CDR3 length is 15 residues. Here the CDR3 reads CASSLGQGLSNEQFF. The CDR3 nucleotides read TGTGCCAGCAGCTTGGGACAGGGGTTAAGCAATGAGCAGTTCTTC.

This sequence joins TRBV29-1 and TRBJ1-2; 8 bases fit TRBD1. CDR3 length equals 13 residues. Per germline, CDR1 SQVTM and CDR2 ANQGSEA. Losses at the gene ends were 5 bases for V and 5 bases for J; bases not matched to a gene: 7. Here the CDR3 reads CSVNNGQGYGYTF. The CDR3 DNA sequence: TGCAGCGTTAACAACGGACAGGGATATGGCTACACCTTC.

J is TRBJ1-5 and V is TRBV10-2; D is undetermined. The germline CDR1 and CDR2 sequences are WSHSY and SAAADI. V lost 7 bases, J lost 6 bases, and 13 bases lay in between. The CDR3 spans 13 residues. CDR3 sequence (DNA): TGCGCCAGCACCCCGGCCGGTGGTCAGCCCCAGCATTTT. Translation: CASTPAGGQPQHF.

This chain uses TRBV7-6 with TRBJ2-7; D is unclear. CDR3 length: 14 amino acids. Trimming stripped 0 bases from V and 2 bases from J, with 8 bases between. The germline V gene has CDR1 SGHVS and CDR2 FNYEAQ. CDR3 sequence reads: CASSLAVGTYEQYF. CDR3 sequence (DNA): TGTGCCAGCAGCTTAGCTGTAGGAACCTACGAGCAGTACTTC.

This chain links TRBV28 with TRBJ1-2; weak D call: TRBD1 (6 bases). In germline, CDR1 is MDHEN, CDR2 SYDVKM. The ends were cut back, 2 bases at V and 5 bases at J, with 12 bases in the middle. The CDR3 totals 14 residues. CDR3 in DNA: TGTGCCAGCAGTTTACCTTCCGGGACATATGGCTACACCTTC. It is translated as CASSLPSGTYGYTF.

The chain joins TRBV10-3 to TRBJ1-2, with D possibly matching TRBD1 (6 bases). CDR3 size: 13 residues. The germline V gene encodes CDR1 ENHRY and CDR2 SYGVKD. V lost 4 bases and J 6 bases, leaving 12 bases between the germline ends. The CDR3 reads CAISGTAENGYTF. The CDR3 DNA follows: TGTGCCATCAGTGGGACAGCCGAGAATGGCTACACCTTC.

The CDR3 DNA reads as TGCGCCAGCAGCCGTGGGACCGCCGCGGGGGAGCAGTTCTTC. Protein sequence: CASSRGTAAGEQFF. The J gene is TRBJ2-1, the V gene TRBV10-1; D may be TRBD2 (6 bases). Deletions cut 6 bases from V and 10 bases from J, with 19 bases between. CDR3 length equals 14 residues. Germline-derived CDR1 and CDR2 are WNHNN and SYGVQD (reference sequence).

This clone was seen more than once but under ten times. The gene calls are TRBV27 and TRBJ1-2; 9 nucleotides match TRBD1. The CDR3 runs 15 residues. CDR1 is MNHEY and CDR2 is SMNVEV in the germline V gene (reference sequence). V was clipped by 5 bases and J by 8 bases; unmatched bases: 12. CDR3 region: CASSRAPGTGFGYTF. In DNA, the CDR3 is TGTGCCAGCAGTCGTGCCCCCGGGACAGGGTTCGGCTACACCTTC.

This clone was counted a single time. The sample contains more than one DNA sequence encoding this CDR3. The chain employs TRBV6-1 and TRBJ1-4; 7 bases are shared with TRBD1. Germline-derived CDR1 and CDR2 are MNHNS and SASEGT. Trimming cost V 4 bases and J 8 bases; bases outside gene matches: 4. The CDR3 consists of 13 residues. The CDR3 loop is CASSVGGREKLFF. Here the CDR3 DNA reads TGTGCCAGCAGTGTAGGGGGCAGGGAAAAACTGTTTTTT.

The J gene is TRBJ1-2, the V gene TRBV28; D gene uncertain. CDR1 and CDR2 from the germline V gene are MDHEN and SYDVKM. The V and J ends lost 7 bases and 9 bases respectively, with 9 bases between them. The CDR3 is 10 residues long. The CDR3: CASKRNSYTF. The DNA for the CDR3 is TGTGCCAGCAAAAGGAACAGCTACACCTTC.